Each of the 21 T cell receptor beta chains below was sequenced from the same sample in a study of spatial heterogeneity in lung cancer. Study results and caveats: Tumoral mutation counts were tracked by counts of expanded intratumoral alpha and beta TCRs.

The time point is: sample taken at primary tumor resection. MiXCR, run by TCRdb on the 5' RACE reads, gives a single entry per CDR3 protein. This sample yields around 15,000 distinct CDR3 sequences, of which about 7% are seen a single time; over 8% belongs to the top ten. No antigen has been identified for these receptors. The input for sequencing was lung tumor tissue, taken at surgery. These receptor sequences come from a male donor with early-stage non-small cell lung cancer.

This clonotype was counted ten times or more. Here the CDR3 reads CASSRLSGGTDTQYF. The CDR3 DNA reads as TGTGCCAGCAGCCGACTGAGCGGGGGCACAGATACGCAGTATTTT. The gene calls are TRBV9 and TRBJ2-3; 7 bases are a match to TRBD2. The CDR3 consists of 15 residues. V gave up 4 bases and J gave up 1 base; unmatched junction bases: 6. In germline, CDR1 is SGDLS, CDR2 YYNGEE.

The chain carries TRBV3-1 and TRBJ2-2; tentatively, D is TRBD1 (6 bases). This CDR3 is 16 amino acids long. The V and J ends lost 6 bases and 3 bases respectively, with 17 bases between them. Germline CDR1 LGHDT, CDR2 YNNKEL (reference sequence). The CDR3 bases are TGTGCCAGCAGACGAACAGGGAAGCTCTACACCGGGGAGCTGTTTTTT. This codes for CASRRTGKLYTGELFF.

This clonotype was found a few times. The chain couples TRBV6-5 to TRBJ1-2; D is unresolved. The germline V gene has CDR1 MNHEY and CDR2 SVGAGI. CDR3 length: 13 amino acids. Between the trimmed V and J ends, which lost 8 bases and 5 bases, there was a span of 15 bases. CDR3 in amino acids: CASGVNRRYGYTF. The CDR3 DNA follows: TGTGCCAGCGGGGTGAACAGAAGATATGGCTACACCTTC.

The V and J genes are TRBV11-2 and TRBJ2-7; 14 bases line up with TRBD2. Losses at the gene ends were 4 bases for V and 0 bases for J; bases not matched to a gene: 2. CDR1 is SGHAT and CDR2 is FQNNGV in the germline V gene. The CDR3 spans 16 residues. CDR3 coding DNA: TGTGCCAGCAGCTACGGGACTAGCGGGAGCTCCTACGAGCAGTACTTC. Its translation is CASSYGTSGSSYEQYF. Variable domain in full (rest from reference TRBV11-2 and TRBJ2-7): EAGVAQSPRYKIIEKRQSVAFWCNPISGHATLYWYQQILGQGPKLLIQFQNNGVVDDSQLPKDRFSAERLKGVDSTLKIQPAKLEDSAVYLCASSYGTSGSSYEQYFGPGTRLTVT.

The sample holds a few counts of this clonotype. The V and J genes are TRBV20-1 and TRBJ2-3; 9 bases are shared with TRBD1. V was pared by 3 bases and J by 6 bases, with 4 bases of the junction left unmatched. CDR1 and CDR2 from the germline V gene are DFQATT and SNEGSKA (reference sequence). The CDR3 runs to 13 residues. CDR3 amino acids: CSASGTGLDTQYF. The CDR3 bases are TGCAGTGCTAGCGGGACAGGGCTGGATACGCAGTATTTT.

By frequency in the sample, this clonotype is medium-sized (0.01 to 0.1%). V and J are TRBV20-1 and TRBJ2-3, with no clear D. The CDR3 covers 12 residues. The germline V gene has CDR1 DFQATT and CDR2 SNEGSKA (reference sequence). V gave up 0 bases and J gave up 5 bases, with 6 bases separating them. The CDR3 DNA reads TGCAGTGCTAGAGATATTGGAGATACGCAGTATTTT. Translating it yields CSARDIGDTQYF.

In its sample, this clonotype is medium-sized. V is TRBV11-2 and J is TRBJ2-5, with D perhaps TRBD2 (6 bases). Germline V gene data show CDR1 as SGHAT and CDR2 as FQNNGV. This CDR3 spans 14 amino acids. Trimming shortened V by 5 bases and J by 8 bases, and 18 bases separated the two germline ends. The CDR3 spells CASSPDYQDGTQYF. The CDR3, as DNA: TGTGCCAGCAGCCCGGACTACCAAGACGGAACCCAGTACTTC.

CDR3 sequence (DNA): TGTGCCAGCAGTTCTAGCTGGACAGGGAAGACCTATAATTCACCCCTCCACTTT. Translation gives CASSSSWTGKTYNSPLHF. The V and J genes are TRBV6-6 and TRBJ1-6, with TRBD1 matching 8 bases. This CDR3 is built from 18 residues. The junction had 10 bases not matched to a gene; V was cut back by 4 bases and J by 2 bases. Germline loops: CDR1 MNHNY, CDR2 SVGAGI (reference sequence).

A few counts support this clonotype. The rearrangement uses TRBV29-1 and TRBJ2-2, with 9 bases fitting TRBD1. CDR1 is SQVTM, CDR2 ANQGSEA, per germline. Trimming at V came to 7 bases and at J to 2 bases, leaving 8 bases not matched to a gene. The CDR3 sequence is 15 residues long. CDR3 region: CSAGGQGTNTGELFF. The CDR3 nucleotides read TGCAGCGCCGGGGGACAGGGCACCAACACCGGGGAGCTGTTTTTT.

The sample holds many counts of this clonotype. This chain connects TRBV20-1 to TRBJ2-5, with 7 bases identical to TRBD2. The length of the CDR3 is 13 residues. CDR1 is DFQATT, CDR2 SNEGSKA, per germline (reference sequence). Trimming removed 4 bases from V and 0 bases from J; junction bases left unmatched: 2. This CDR3 is CSAKGTNQETQYF. For the CDR3, the DNA is TGCAGTGCTAAAGGGACTAACCAAGAGACCCAGTACTTC.

Relative to its sample, this clonotype is medium-sized. The genes are TRBV20-1 and TRBJ1-1; TRBD1 matches 7 bases. V gave up 6 bases and J gave up 3 bases; unmatched junction bases: 19. This CDR3 is built from 17 residues. Per germline, CDR1 DFQATT and CDR2 SNEGSKA (reference sequence). Here the CDR3 DNA reads TGCAGTGCACAGGGGACGACCGGACAGGAGTATGACACTGAAGCTTTCTTT. This gives the protein CSAQGTTGQEYDTEAFF.

This clonotype showed up just a few times. This chain joins TRBV5-3 and TRBJ2-1; 10 bases align to TRBD2. TRBV5-3 is recorded as an ORF, its role being uncertain. V was clipped by 0 bases and J by 4 bases; unmatched bases: 4. This CDR3 comprises 16 residues. This CDR3 reads CARSLDTSGDYNEQFF. DNA for the CDR3: TGTGCCAGAAGCTTGGACACTAGCGGGGATTACAATGAGCAGTTCTTC.

This clonotype has ten or more counts. The rearrangement joins TRBV5-5 to TRBJ2-2, with TRBD2 as a possible D gene (5 bases). Germline lookup yields CDR1 SGHKS and CDR2 YYEKEE (reference sequence). V was cut by 1 base and J by 6 bases, with 10 bases left in between. The CDR3 has 14 amino acids. The CDR3 DNA reads as TGTGCCAGCAGCTTGCTCAGTAGCGCCGGGGAGCTGTTTTTT. This gives the protein CASSLLSSAGELFF.

This clonotype was detected only a few times. This chain links TRBV3-1 with TRBJ2-5; no firm D call. The germline V gene has CDR1 LGHDT and CDR2 YNNKEL (reference sequence). Trimming removed 4 bases at V and 1 base at J, with 10 bases between. The CDR3 has 14 residues. In DNA, the CDR3 is TGTGCCAGCAGCCCCTTAAGACCCCAAGAGACCCAGTACTTC. Protein: CASSPLRPQETQYF.

The rearrangement joins TRBV27 to TRBJ2-1; 12 bases fit TRBD2. V lost 4 bases, J lost 3 bases, and 4 bases stayed unmatched. From germline, CDR1 is MNHEY and CDR2 SMNVEV (reference sequence). CDR3 length: 16 residues. The CDR3 region is CASSSGLAGFYNEQFF. In nucleotides, the CDR3 is TGTGCCAGCAGTTCGGGACTAGCGGGCTTCTACAATGAGCAGTTCTTC.

This clonotype was seen ten or more times. This chain joins TRBV11-1 and TRBJ2-7, with D uncertain. The CDR3 consists of 13 residues. V lost 5 bases and J lost 1, with 9 bases in between. From germline, CDR1 is SGHAT and CDR2 FQDESV (reference sequence). DNA of the CDR3: TGTGCCAGCAGCCCAGATTCTTCCTACGAGCAGTACTTC. Protein sequence: CASSPDSSYEQYF.

The V and J genes are TRBV11-2 and TRBJ1-6, with D unresolved. V was clipped by 4 bases and J by 6 bases, with 7 bases between them. Looked up from germline, CDR1 is SGHAT and CDR2 is FQNNGV. The length of the CDR3 is 13 residues. CDR3 loop: CASSSQRNSPLHF. The DNA for the CDR3 is TGTGCCAGCAGCTCCCAGCGTAATTCACCCCTCCACTTT.

This clonotype has just a few counts. The rearrangement uses TRBV5-6 and TRBJ2-7, with D perhaps matching TRBD1 or TRBD2 (5 bases each). The CDR3 is 17 amino acids. V was shortened by 1 base and J by 4 bases, with 21 bases between the two germline ends. The V gene's germline CDR1 is SGHDT and CDR2 YYEEEE. CDR3 coding DNA: TGTGCCAGCAGCTTGTACTACGGGGCGGATCGAAAATACGAGCAGTACTTC. This sequence encodes CASSLYYGADRKYEQYF. The full variable domain, completed using reference TRBV5-6 and TRBJ2-7, is DAGVTQSPTHLIKTRGQQVTLRCSPKSGHDTVSWYQQALGQGPQFIFQYYEEEERQRGNFPDRFSGHQFPNYSSELNVNALLLGDSALYLCASSLYYGADRKYEQYFGPGTRLTVT.

The chain links TRBV7-2 to TRBJ2-3; D is ambiguous. CDR1 SGHTA and CDR2 FQGNSA come from the germline V gene. V gave up 5 bases and J gave up 0 bases, with 9 bases separating them. This CDR3 has 14 amino acids. CDR3 residues: CASSATTSTDTQYF. CDR3 bases: TGTGCCAGCAGCGCCACCACTAGCACAGATACGCAGTATTTT.

This clonotype has just a few counts. V and J are TRBV5-6 and TRBJ2-3; 14 nucleotides agree with TRBD2. Germline V gene sequence: CDR1 SGHDT, CDR2 YYEEEE. V lost 4 bases and J lost 5; bases outside the gene matches: 9. CDR3 length: 17 amino acids. CDR3 nucleotide sequence: TGTGCCAGCAGCCTACGGACTAGCGGGGGGCCGAGAGATACGCAGTATTTT. Its translation: CASSLRTSGGPRDTQYF.

This clonotype was recorded a few times. The CDR3 reads CSVPDRVRTGELFF. CDR3 DNA: TGCAGTGTTCCGGACAGGGTCAGGACCGGGGAGCTGTTTTTT. V and J are TRBV20-1 and TRBJ2-2; 8 bases agree with TRBD1. Trimming at V came to 7 bases and at J to 5 bases, leaving 9 bases not matched to a gene. Germline values: CDR1 DFQATT, CDR2 SNEGSKA (reference sequence). The CDR3 totals 14 residues.